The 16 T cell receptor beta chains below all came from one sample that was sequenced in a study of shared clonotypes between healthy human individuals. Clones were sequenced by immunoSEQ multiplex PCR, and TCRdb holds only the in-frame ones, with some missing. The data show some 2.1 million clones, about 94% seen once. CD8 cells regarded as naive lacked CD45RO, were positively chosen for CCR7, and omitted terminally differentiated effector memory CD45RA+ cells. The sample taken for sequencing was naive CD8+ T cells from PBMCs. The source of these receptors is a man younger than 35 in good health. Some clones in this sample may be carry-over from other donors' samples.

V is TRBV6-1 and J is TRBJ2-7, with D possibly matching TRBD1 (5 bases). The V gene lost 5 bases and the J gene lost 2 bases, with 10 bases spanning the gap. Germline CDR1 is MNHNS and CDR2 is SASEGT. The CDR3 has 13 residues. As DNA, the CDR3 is TGTGCCAGCAGTCCCCGACAGACCTACGAGCAGTACTTC. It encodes CASSPRQTYEQYF.

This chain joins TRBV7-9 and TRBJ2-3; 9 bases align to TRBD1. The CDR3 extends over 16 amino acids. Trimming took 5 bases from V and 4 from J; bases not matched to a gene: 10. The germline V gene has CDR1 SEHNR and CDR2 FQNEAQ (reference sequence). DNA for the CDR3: TGTGCCAGCAGCACGGACCGGGACAGGGATCCAGATACGCAGTATTTT. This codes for CASSTDRDRDPDTQYF.

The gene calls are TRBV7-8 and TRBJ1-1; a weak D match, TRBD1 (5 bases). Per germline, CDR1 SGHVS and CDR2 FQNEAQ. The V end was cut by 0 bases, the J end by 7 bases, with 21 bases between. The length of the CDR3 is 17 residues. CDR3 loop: CASSLAYEAGPRGEAFF. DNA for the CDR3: TGTGCCAGCAGCTTAGCTTACGAGGCGGGGCCCCGAGGTGAAGCTTTCTTT.

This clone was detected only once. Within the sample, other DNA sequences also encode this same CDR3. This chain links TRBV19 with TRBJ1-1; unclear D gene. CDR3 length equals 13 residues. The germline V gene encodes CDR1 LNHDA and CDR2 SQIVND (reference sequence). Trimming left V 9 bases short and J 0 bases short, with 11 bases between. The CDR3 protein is CASRPTLNTEAFF. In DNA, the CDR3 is TGTGCCAGCCGACCCACACTGAACACTGAAGCTTTCTTT.

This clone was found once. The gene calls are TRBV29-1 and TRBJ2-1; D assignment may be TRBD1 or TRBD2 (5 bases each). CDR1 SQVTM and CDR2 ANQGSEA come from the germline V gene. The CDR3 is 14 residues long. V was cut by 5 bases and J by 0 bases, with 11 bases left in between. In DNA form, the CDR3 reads TGCAGCGTTCCCGGGGCCCACTCCTACAATGAGCAGTTCTTC. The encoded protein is CSVPGAHSYNEQFF.

The CDR3 region has the DNA TGCGCCAGCAGCCAAGATCCTAGCGGGAGGGAGTGGGGAACCGGGGAGCTGTTTTTT. As protein: CASSQDPSGREWGTGELFF. J is TRBJ2-2 and V is TRBV4-1; 12 bases match TRBD2. Looked up from germline, CDR1 is MGHRA and CDR2 is YSYEKL. The ends lost 0 bases at V and 5 bases at J; junction bases unmatched: 10. The CDR3 totals 19 residues.

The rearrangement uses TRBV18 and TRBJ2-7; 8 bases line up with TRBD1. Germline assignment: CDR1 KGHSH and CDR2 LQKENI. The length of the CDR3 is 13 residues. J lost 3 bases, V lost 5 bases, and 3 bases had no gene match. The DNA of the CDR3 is TGTGCCAGCTCAAATGGACAGGGCTACGAGCAGTACTTC. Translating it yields CASSNGQGYEQYF.

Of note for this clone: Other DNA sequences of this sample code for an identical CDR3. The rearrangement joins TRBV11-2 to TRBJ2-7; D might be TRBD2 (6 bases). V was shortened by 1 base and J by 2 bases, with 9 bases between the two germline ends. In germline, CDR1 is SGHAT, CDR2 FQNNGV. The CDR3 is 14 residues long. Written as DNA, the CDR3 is TGTGCCAGCAGCTTAGGAACGGGAGCCTACGAGCAGTACTTC. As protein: CASSLGTGAYEQYF. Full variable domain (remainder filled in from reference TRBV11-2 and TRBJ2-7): EAGVAQSPRYKIIEKRQSVAFWCNPISGHATLYWYQQILGQGPKLLIQFQNNGVVDDSQLPKDRFSAERLKGVDSTLKIQPAKLEDSAVYLCASSLGTGAYEQYFGPGTRLTVT.

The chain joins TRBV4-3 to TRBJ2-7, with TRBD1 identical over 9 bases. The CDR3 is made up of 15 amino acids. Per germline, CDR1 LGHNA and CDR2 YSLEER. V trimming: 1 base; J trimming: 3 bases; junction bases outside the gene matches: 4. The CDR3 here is CASSQVMDRGYEQYF. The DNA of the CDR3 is TGCGCCAGCAGCCAAGTTATGGACAGGGGCTACGAGCAGTACTTC.

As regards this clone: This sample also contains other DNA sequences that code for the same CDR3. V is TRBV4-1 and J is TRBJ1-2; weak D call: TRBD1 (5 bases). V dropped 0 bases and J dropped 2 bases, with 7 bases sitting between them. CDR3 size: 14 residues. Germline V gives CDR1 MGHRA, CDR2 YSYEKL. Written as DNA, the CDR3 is TGCGCCAGCAGCCAAGAAAGGGGCAACTATGGCTACACCTTC. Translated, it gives CASSQERGNYGYTF.

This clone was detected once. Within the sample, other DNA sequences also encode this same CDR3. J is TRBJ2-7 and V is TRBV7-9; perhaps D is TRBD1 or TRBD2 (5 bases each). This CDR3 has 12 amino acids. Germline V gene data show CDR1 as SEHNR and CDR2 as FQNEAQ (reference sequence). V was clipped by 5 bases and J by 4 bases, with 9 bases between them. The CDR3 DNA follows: TGTGCCAGCAGCGGGGACGGATACGAGCAGTACTTC. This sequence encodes CASSGDGYEQYF.

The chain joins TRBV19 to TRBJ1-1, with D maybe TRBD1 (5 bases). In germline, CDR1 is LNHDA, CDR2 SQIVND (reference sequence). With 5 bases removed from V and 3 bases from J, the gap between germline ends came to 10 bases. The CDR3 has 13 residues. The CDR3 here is CASSRQGHTEAFF. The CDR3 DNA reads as TGTGCCAGTAGTCGGCAGGGTCACACTGAAGCTTTCTTT.

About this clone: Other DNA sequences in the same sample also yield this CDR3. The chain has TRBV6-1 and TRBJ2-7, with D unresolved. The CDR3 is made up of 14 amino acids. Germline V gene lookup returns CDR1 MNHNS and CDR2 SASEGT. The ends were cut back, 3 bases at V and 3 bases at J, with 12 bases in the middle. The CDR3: CASSESGFLYEQYF. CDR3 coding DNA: TGTGCCAGCAGTGAGTCAGGCTTTCTCTACGAGCAGTACTTC.

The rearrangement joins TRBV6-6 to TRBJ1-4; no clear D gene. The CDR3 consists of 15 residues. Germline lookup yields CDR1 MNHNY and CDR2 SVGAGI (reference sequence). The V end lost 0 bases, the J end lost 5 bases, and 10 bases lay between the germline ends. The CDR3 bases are TGTGCCAGCAGTTACTCGCCGGCGGTGAATGAAAAACTGTTTTTT. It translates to CASSYSPAVNEKLFF.

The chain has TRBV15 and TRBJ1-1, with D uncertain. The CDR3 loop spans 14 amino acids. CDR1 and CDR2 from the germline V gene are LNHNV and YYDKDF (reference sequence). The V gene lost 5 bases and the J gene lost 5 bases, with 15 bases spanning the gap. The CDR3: CATSSPEGKTEAFF. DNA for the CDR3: TGTGCCACCAGCTCCCCAGAAGGGAAGACTGAAGCTTTCTTT. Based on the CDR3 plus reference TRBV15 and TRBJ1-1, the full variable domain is DAMVIQNPRYQVTQFGKPVTLSCSQTLNHNVMYWYQQKSSQAPKLLFHYYDKDFNNEADTPDNFQSRRPNTSFCFLDIRSPGLGDTAMYLCATSSPEGKTEAFFGQGTRLTVV.

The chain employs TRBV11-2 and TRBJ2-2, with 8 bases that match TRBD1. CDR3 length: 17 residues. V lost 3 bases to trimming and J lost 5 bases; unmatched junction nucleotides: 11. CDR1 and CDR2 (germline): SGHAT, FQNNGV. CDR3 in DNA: TGTGCCAGCAGCTTCCGGACAGGGAAGGGAAAGACCGGGGAGCTGTTTTTT. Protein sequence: CASSFRTGKGKTGELFF.